This T cell receptor (beta chain) originates from a study of blood T cell repertoires in COVID-19. Produced via immunoSEQ multiplex PCR; TCRdb's table is partial and in-frame only. The sample records 350,000 to 450,000 clones, 85% being singletons. The length of the CDR3 is 12 residues. V was cut by 5 bases and J by 11 bases, with 15 bases left in between. Germline CDR1 LNHDA, CDR2 SQIVND (reference sequence). Material for sequencing was peripheral blood. J is TRBJ1-1 and V is TRBV19, with D unclear. This receptor was taken from a young woman with acute or convalescent COVID-19. The CDR3 sequence is CASSPDAPGAFF. CDR3 bases: TGTGCCAGTAGTCCTGATGCCCCCGGGGCTTTCTTT.